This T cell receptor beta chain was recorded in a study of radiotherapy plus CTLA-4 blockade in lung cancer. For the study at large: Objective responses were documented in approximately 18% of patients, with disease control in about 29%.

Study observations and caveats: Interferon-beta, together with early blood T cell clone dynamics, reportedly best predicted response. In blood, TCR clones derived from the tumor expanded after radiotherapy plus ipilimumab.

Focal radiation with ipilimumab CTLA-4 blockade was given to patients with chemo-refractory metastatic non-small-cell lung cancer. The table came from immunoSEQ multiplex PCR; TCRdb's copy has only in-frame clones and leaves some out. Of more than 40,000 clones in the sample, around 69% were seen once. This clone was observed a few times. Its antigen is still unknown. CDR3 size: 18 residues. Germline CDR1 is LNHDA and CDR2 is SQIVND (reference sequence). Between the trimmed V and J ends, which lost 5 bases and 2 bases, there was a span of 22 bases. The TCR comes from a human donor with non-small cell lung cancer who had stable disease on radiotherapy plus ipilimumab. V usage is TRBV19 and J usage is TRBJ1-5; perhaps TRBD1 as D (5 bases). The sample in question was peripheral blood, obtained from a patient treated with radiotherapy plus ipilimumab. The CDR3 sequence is CASSSPRSGLTGNQPQHF. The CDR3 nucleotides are TGTGCCAGTAGTTCCCCCCGATCGGGACTTACGGGCAATCAGCCCCAGCATTTT.